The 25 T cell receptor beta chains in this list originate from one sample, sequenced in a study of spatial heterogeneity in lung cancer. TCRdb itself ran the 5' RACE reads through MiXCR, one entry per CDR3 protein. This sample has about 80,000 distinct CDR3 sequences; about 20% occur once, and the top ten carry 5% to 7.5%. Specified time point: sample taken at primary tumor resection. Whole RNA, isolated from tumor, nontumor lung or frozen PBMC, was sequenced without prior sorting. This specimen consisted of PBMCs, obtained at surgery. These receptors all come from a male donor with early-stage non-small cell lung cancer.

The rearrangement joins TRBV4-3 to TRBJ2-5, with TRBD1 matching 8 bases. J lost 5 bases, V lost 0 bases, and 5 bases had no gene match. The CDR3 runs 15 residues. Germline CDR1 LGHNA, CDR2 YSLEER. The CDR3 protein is CASSQERTGQETQYF. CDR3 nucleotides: TGCGCCAGCAGCCAAGAAAGGACAGGGCAGGAGACCCAGTACTTC.

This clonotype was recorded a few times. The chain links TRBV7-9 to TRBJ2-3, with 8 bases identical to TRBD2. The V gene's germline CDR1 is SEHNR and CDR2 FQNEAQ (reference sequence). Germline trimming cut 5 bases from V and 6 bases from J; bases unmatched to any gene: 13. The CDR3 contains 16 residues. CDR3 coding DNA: TGTGCCAGCAGCCCGACACGGGGACTAGTAACGGATACGCAGTATTTT. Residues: CASSPTRGLVTDTQYF.

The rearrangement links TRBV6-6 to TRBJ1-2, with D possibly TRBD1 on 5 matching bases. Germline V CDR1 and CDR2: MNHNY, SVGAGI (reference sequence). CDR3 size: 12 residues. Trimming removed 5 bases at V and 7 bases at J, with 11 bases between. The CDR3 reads CASSVGGVGYTF. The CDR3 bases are TGTGCCAGCAGTGTAGGAGGGGTTGGCTACACCTTC.

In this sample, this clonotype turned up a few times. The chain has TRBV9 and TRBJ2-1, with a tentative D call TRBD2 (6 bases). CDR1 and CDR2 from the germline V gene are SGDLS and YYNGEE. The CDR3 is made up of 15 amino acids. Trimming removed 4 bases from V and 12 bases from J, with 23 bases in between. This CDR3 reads CASSPQGTSRGVQFF. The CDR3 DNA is TGTGCCAGCAGCCCTCAAGGGACTTCCCGCGGTGTGCAGTTCTTC.

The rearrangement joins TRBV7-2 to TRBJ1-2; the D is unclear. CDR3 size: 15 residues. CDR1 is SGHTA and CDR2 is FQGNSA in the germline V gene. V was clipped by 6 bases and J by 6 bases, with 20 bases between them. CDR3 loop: CASRRAEGLFDGYTF. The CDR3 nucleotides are TGTGCCAGCAGAAGGGCGGAAGGATTATTTGATGGCTACACCTTC.

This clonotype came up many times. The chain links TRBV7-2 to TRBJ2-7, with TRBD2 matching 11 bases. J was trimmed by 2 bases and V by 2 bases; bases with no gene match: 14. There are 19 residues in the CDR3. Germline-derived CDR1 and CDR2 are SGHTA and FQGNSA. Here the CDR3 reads CASSLSGTSGQATTYEQYF. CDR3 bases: TGTGCCAGCAGCTTATCCGGGACTAGCGGTCAAGCGACTACCTACGAGCAGTACTTC.

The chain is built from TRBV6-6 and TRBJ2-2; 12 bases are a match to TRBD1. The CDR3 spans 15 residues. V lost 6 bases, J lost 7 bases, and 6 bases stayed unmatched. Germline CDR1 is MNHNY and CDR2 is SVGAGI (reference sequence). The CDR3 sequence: CASRGTGGAGGELFF. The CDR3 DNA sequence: TGTGCCAGCAGGGGGACAGGGGGCGCGGGCGGGGAGCTGTTTTTT.

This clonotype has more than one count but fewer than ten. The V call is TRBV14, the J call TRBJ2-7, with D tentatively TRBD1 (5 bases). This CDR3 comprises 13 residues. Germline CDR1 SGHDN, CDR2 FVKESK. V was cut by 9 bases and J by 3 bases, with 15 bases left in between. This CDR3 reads CARGREVLYEQYF. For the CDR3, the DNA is TGTGCCAGGGGCAGGGAAGTACTCTACGAGCAGTACTTC.

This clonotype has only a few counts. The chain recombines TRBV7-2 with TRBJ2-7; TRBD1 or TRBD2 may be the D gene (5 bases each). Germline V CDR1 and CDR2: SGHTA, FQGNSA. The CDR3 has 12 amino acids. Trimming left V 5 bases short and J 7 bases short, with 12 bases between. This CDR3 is CASSRQTGEQYF. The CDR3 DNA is TGTGCCAGCAGCCGACAGACGGGGGAGCAGTACTTC. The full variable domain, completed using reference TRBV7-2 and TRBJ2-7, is GAGVSQSPSNKVTEKGKDVELRCDPISGHTALYWYRQSLGQGLEFLIYFQGNSAPDKSGLPSDRFSAERTGGSVSTLTIQRTQQEDSAVYLCASSRQTGEQYFGPGTRLTVT.

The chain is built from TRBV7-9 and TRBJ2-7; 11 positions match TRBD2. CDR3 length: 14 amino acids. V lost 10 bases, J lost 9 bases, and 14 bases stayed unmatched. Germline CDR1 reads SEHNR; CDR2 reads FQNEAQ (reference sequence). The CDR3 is CATGLAGSGEGQYF. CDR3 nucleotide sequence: TGTGCCACCGGACTAGCGGGCTCAGGGGAAGGGCAGTACTTC.

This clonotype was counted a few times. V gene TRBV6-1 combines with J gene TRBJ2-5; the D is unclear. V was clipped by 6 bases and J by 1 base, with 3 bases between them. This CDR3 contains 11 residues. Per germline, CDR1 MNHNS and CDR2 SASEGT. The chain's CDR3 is CASRIQETQYF. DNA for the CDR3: TGTGCCAGCAGAATCCAAGAGACCCAGTACTTC.

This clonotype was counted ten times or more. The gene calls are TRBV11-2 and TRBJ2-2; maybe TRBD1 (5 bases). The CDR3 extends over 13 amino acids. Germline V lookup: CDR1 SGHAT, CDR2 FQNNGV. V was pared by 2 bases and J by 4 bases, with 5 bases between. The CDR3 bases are TGTGCCAGCAGCTTACAGGGCACCGGGGAGCTGTTTTTT. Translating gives CASSLQGTGELFF.

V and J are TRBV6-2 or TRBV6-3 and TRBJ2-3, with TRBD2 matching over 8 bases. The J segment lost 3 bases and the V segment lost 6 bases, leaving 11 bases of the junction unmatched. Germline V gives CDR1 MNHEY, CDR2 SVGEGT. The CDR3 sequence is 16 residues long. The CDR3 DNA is TGTGCCAGCAGCCCCTTGCCCGGGGGGGCAACAGATACGCAGTATTTT. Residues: CASSPLPGGATDTQYF.

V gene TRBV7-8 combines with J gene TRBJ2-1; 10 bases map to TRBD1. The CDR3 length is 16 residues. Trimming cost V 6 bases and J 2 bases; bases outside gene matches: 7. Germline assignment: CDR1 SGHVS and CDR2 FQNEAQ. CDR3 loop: CASSRMTGGTYNEQFF. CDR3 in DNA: TGTGCCAGCAGTCGTATGACAGGGGGCACCTACAATGAGCAGTTCTTC.

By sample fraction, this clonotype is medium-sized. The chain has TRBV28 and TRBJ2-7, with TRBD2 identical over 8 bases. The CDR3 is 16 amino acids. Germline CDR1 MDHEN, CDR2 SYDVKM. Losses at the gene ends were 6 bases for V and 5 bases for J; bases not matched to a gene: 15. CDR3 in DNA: TGTGCCAGCAGGCCCCGGGGGGGTATGATGATCAACGAGCAGTACTTC. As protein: CASRPRGGMMINEQYF.

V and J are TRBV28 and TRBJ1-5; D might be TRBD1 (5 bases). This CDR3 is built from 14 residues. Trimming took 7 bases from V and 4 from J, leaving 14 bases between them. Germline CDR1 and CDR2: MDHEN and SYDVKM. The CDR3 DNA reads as TGTGCCAGCATTACCGGGACGGGAAATCAGCCCCAGCATTTT. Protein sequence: CASITGTGNQPQHF.

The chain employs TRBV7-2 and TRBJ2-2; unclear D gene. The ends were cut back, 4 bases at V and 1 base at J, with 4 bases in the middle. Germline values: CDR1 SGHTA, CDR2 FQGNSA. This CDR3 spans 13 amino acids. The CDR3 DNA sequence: TGTGCCAGCAGCTCGGAGAACACCGGGGAGCTGTTTTTT. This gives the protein CASSSENTGELFF.

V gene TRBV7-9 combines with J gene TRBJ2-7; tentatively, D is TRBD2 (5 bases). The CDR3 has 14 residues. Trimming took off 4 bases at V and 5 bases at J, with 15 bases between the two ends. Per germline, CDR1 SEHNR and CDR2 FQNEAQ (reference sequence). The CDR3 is CASSSGLSPNEQYF. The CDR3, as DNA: TGTGCCAGCAGCTCAGGACTCTCCCCTAACGAGCAGTACTTC.

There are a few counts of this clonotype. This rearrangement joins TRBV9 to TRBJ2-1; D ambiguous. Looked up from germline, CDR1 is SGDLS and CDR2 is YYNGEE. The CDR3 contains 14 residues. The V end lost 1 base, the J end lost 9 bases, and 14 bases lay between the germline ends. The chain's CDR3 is CASSVNPSRFEQFF. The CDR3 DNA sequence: TGTGCCAGCAGCGTAAACCCCTCGAGGTTTGAGCAGTTCTTC.

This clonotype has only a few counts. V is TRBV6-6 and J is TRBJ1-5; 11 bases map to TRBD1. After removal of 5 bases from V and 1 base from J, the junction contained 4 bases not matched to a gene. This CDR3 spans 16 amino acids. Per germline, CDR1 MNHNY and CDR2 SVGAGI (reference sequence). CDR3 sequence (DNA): TGTGCCAGCAGTGCCGGACAGGGGGCGAGCAATCAGCCCCAGCATTTT. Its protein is CASSAGQGASNQPQHF.

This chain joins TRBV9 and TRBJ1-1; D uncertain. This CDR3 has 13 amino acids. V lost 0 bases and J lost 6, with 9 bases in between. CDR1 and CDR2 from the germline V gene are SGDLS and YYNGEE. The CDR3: CASSVDIGPEAFF. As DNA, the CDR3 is TGTGCCAGCAGCGTAGATATCGGCCCTGAAGCTTTCTTT. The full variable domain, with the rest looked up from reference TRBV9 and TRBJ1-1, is DSGVTQTPKHLITATGQRVTLRCSPRSGDLSVYWYQQSLDQGLQFLIQYYNGEERAKGNILERFSAQQFPDLHSELNLSSLELGDSALYFCASSVDIGPEAFFGQGTRLTVV.

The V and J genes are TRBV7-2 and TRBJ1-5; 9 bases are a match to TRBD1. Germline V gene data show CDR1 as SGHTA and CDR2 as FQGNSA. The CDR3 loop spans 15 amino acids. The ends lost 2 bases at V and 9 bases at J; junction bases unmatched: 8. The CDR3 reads CASSLQQGAQGPQHF. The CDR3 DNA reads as TGTGCCAGCAGCTTACAACAGGGGGCACAGGGGCCCCAGCATTTT.

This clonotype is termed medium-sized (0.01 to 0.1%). The CDR3 DNA reads TGTGCCAGCAGCACTGCCGGGAGAGTAGAGACCCAGTACTTC. Encoded protein: CASSTAGRVETQYF. The chain joins TRBV11-2 to TRBJ2-5, with a tentative D call TRBD2 (6 bases). The ends were cut back, 5 bases at V and 4 bases at J, with 14 bases in the middle. The CDR3 contains 14 residues. Germline CDR1 SGHAT, CDR2 FQNNGV.

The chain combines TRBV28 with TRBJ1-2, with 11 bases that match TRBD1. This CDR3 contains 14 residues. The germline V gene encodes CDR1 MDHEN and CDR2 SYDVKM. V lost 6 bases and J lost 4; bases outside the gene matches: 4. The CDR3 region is CASRGQGEIYGYTF. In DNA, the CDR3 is TGTGCCAGCAGGGGACAGGGGGAGATCTATGGCTACACCTTC.

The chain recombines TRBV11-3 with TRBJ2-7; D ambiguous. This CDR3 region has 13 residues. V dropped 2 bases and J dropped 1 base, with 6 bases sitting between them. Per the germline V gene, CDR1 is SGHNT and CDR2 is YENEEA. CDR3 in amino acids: CASSLLGSYEQYF. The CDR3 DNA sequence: TGTGCCAGCAGCTTACTTGGGTCCTACGAGCAGTACTTC.